What follows are 30 T cell receptor beta chains derived from one specimen sequenced in a study of T-cell reconstitution after alpha-beta-depleted transplantation in children. Unique molecular identifiers tagged the TCRbeta library. TCRdb redid the calling of the PCR reads with MiXCR, one entry per CDR3 protein. In the table there are about 270,000 distinct CDR3 sequences, 9.5% to 10% of which are singletons. Specimen: PBMCs from the stem cell graft donor, collected from the stem cell graft. These receptors were obtained from a human donor who donated a stem cell graft to a child with SCID.

This clonotype came up a few times. The chain combines TRBV15 with TRBJ2-1; unclear D gene. This CDR3 is 13 amino acids long. Germline CDR1 is LNHNV and CDR2 is YYDKDF (reference sequence). V lost 5 bases and J lost 9, with 14 bases in between. The CDR3 region has the DNA TGTGCCACCAGCGGTAACACCTGGGGTGAGCAGTTCTTC. It translates to CATSGNTWGEQFF. Full variable domain (rest looked up from reference TRBV15 and TRBJ2-1): DAMVIQNPRYQVTQFGKPVTLSCSQTLNHNVMYWYQQKSSQAPKLLFHYYDKDFNNEADTPDNFQSRRPNTSFCFLDIRSPGLGDTAMYLCATSGNTWGEQFFGPGTRLTVL.

The rearrangement links TRBV20-1 to TRBJ2-5, with 11 bases lining up with TRBD2. The CDR3 runs 15 residues. Germline V gene data show CDR1 as DFQATT and CDR2 as SNEGSKA (reference sequence). Germline trimming cut 3 bases from V and 2 bases from J; bases unmatched to any gene: 5. The CDR3 is CSARASGGTQETQYF. CDR3 bases: TGCAGTGCTAGGGCTAGCGGGGGGACACAAGAGACCCAGTACTTC.

This sequence joins TRBV3-1 and TRBJ2-3; D may be TRBD1 (6 bases). V lost 5 bases to trimming and J lost 2 bases, with 8 bases between them. In germline, CDR1 is LGHDT, CDR2 YNNKEL (reference sequence). This CDR3 contains 13 residues. The CDR3 DNA reads as TGTGCCAGCAGCGGGGGCTACACAGATACGCAGTATTTT. Protein sequence: CASSGGYTDTQYF.

This clonotype was observed a handful of times. The genes are TRBV15 and TRBJ1-2; 7 bases agree with TRBD1. The J segment lost 0 bases and the V segment lost 1 base, leaving 5 bases of the junction unmatched. This CDR3 region has 16 residues. Germline CDR1 LNHNV, CDR2 YYDKDF (reference sequence). This CDR3 is CATSRGGTASNYGYTF. As DNA, the CDR3 is TGTGCCACCAGCAGAGGAGGGACAGCCTCTAACTATGGCTACACCTTC.

This clonotype was seen only a few times. The chain uses TRBV5-4 and TRBJ2-5; 13 bases are shared with TRBD2. V lost 10 bases to trimming and J lost 5 bases; unmatched junction nucleotides: 8. In germline, CDR1 is SGHNT, CDR2 YYREEE (reference sequence). This CDR3 is built from 14 residues. This CDR3 is CAGTSGGVLETQYF. CDR3 nucleotides: TGTGCCGGAACTAGCGGGGGGGTCTTGGAGACCCAGTACTTC.

This clonotype was found many times. The chain combines TRBV5-1 with TRBJ1-1; D unclear. The CDR3 is made up of 13 amino acids. CDR1 SGHRS and CDR2 YFSETQ come from the germline V gene. V lost 5 bases and J lost 0, with 8 bases in between. This CDR3 is CASRGEVNTEAFF. CDR3 nucleotides: TGCGCCAGCAGGGGAGAGGTGAACACTGAAGCTTTCTTT.

The rearrangement links TRBV20-1 to TRBJ1-2; no definite D call. The V gene lost 0 bases and the J gene lost 6 bases, with 8 bases spanning the gap. The CDR3 loop spans 12 amino acids. The germline V gene has CDR1 DFQATT and CDR2 SNEGSKA (reference sequence). CDR3 sequence: CSAREQLDGYTF. The CDR3 nucleotides are TGCAGTGCTAGAGAACAACTGGATGGCTACACCTTC.

This clonotype was picked up a small number of times. This sequence joins TRBV3-1 and TRBJ2-2; D might be TRBD1 (5 bases). The CDR3 spans 15 residues. Trimming left V 8 bases short and J 3 bases short, with 16 bases between. Germline V gene lookup returns CDR1 LGHDT and CDR2 YNNKEL (reference sequence). DNA for the CDR3: TGTGCCAGCTGGTCTACGTTAGGGGACACCGGGGAGCTGTTTTTT. It yields the protein CASWSTLGDTGELFF.

Concerning this clonotype: Because it lacks the conserved phenylalanine or tryptophan at the end, this CDR3 is likely a read error. This chain joins TRBV3-1 and TRBJ2-3; 10 bases align to TRBD2. The length of the CDR3 is 16 residues. Germline assignment: CDR1 LGHDT and CDR2 YNNKEL (reference sequence). Trimming at V came to 5 bases and at J to 0 bases, leaving 5 bases not matched to a gene. The CDR3 bases are TGTGCCAGCAGCGACCCACTAGCGGGAAGCACAGATACGCAGTATTCT. Protein product: CASSDPLAGSTDTQYS.

The chain joins TRBV18 to TRBJ2-5; TRBD1 matches at 7 bases. Germline CDR1 and CDR2: KGHSH and LQKENI. J was trimmed by 5 bases and V by 1 base; bases with no gene match: 10. This CDR3 is built from 16 residues. CDR3 amino acids: CASSPLPGQAAETQYF. CDR3 nucleotide sequence: TGTGCCAGCTCACCACTCCCTGGACAGGCGGCGGAGACCCAGTACTTC.

The V and J genes are TRBV6-5 and TRBJ1-1; no clear D gene. Germline V CDR1 and CDR2: MNHEY, SVGAGI. Trimming cost V 2 bases and J 1 base, with 8 bases left between them. The CDR3 consists of 14 residues. The CDR3: CASSYGLANTEAFF. The DNA of the CDR3 is TGTGCCAGCAGTTACGGGCTGGCGAACACTGAAGCTTTCTTT.

This clonotype was recorded once. The chain joins TRBV5-1 to TRBJ2-5; 7 bases match TRBD2. V dropped 0 bases and J dropped 3; count of bases not matched to a gene: 2. CDR3 length equals 14 residues. CDR1 and CDR2 (germline): SGHRS, YFSETQ. The CDR3 protein is CASSLVGTKETQYF. The CDR3 DNA reads as TGCGCCAGCAGCTTGGTCGGGACTAAAGAGACCCAGTACTTC. Full variable domain (rest looked up from reference TRBV5-1 and TRBJ2-5): KAGVTQTPRYLIKTRGQQVTLSCSPISGHRSVSWYQQTPGQGLQFLFEYFSETQRNKGNFPGRFSGRQFSNSRSEMNVSTLELGDSALYLCASSLVGTKETQYFGPGTRLLVL.

Many counts were recorded for this clonotype. This chain connects TRBV12-3 or TRBV12-4 to TRBJ2-1, with 8 bases identical to TRBD2. V dropped 5 bases and J dropped 7; count of bases not matched to a gene: 10. This CDR3 has 15 residues. CDR3 DNA sequence: TGTGCCAGCAGTATGACGGGGGGGCCAGGGAATGAGCAGTTCTTC. This gives the protein CASSMTGGPGNEQFF.

This clonotype was seen only a few times. The rearrangement uses TRBV20-1 and TRBJ2-1; 7 bases match TRBD2. Per germline, CDR1 DFQATT and CDR2 SNEGSKA (reference sequence). Losses at the gene ends were 5 bases for V and 8 bases for J; bases not matched to a gene: 9. This CDR3 comprises 13 residues. CDR3 protein: CSALPTSRYEQFF. CDR3 sequence (DNA): TGCAGTGCTCTACCGACTAGCCGATATGAGCAGTTCTTC.

The chain links TRBV6-2 or TRBV6-3 to TRBJ2-5, with 9 bases lining up with TRBD2. This CDR3 spans 15 amino acids. In germline, CDR1 is MNHEY, CDR2 SVGEGT. J lost 4 bases, V lost 5 bases, and 8 bases had no gene match. The CDR3 DNA reads as TGTGCCAGCAGTCCCCTAGCGGGGCCCGGAGAGACCCAGTACTTC. The encoded protein is CASSPLAGPGETQYF.

This clonotype was seen ten or more times. V gene TRBV6-1 combines with J gene TRBJ1-1; D is unresolved. This CDR3 is 13 amino acids long. CDR1 is MNHNS and CDR2 is SASEGT in the germline V gene. The V and J ends lost 6 bases and 1 base respectively, with 9 bases between them. DNA for the CDR3: TGTGCCAGCAGATCCGGTCGGAACACTGAAGCTTTCTTT. This encodes CASRSGRNTEAFF.

V is TRBV5-8 and J is TRBJ2-7; TRBD1 agrees at 8 bases. Germline assignment: CDR1 SGHTS and CDR2 YDEGEE. Losses at the gene ends were 0 bases for V and 4 bases for J; bases not matched to a gene: 6. This CDR3 is built from 15 residues. The CDR3 protein is CASSLATGTGYEQYF. CDR3 coding DNA: TGTGCCAGCAGCTTGGCCACCGGGACAGGTTACGAGCAGTACTTC.

V is TRBV10-3 and J is TRBJ2-4, with 7 bases lining up with TRBD1. The CDR3 has 17 amino acids. J was trimmed by 1 base and V by 3 bases; bases with no gene match: 9. The germline CDR1 and CDR2 sequences are ENHRY and SYGVKD. For the CDR3, the DNA is TGTGCCATCAGTGACTGGGACAGCCGAGAGGCCAAAAACATTCAGTACTTC. Its translation: CAISDWDSREAKNIQYF.

The V call is TRBV9, the J call TRBJ2-3; possible D gene TRBD2, 6 bases. The CDR3 consists of 16 residues. Per germline, CDR1 SGDLS and CDR2 YYNGEE. With 0 bases removed from V and 0 bases from J, the gap between germline ends came to 11 bases. The CDR3 region is CASSVDPGTSTDTQYF. The CDR3 DNA follows: TGTGCCAGCAGCGTAGACCCGGGGACTAGCACAGATACGCAGTATTTT.

This chain uses TRBV3-1 with TRBJ2-5; D may match TRBD1 or TRBD2 (5 bases each). Germline V gives CDR1 LGHDT, CDR2 YNNKEL (reference sequence). The V and J ends lost 4 bases and 5 bases respectively, with 14 bases between them. The CDR3 contains 14 residues. For the CDR3, the DNA is TGTGCCAGCAGCCGATTGGGACCAAGGGAGACCCAGTACTTC. It yields the protein CASSRLGPRETQYF.

This clonotype has ten or more counts. The chain employs TRBV5-1 and TRBJ2-3; maybe TRBD1 (5 bases). The CDR3 is 16 residues long. Germline V gene lookup returns CDR1 SGHRS and CDR2 YFSETQ. Trimming took off 0 bases at V and 0 bases at J, with 11 bases between the two ends. For the CDR3, the DNA is TGCGCCAGCAGCTTGGGACAGTCCCCTAGCACAGATACGCAGTATTTT. Translating gives CASSLGQSPSTDTQYF.

This sequence joins TRBV14 and TRBJ1-1; D gene ambiguous. V lost 0 bases, J lost 3 bases, and 14 bases lay in between. Germline V gives CDR1 SGHDN, CDR2 FVKESK. This CDR3 is built from 16 residues. CDR3 in DNA: TGTGCCAGCAGCCAAGATTCAGGACTTTGGGACACTGAAGCTTTCTTT. It is translated as CASSQDSGLWDTEAFF. The full variable domain, rest sourced from reference TRBV14 and TRBJ1-1, is EAGVTQFPSHSVIEKGQTVTLRCDPISGHDNLYWYRRVMGKEIKFLLHFVKESKQDESGMPNNRFLAERTGGTYSTLKVQPAELEDSGVYFCASSQDSGLWDTEAFFGQGTRLTVV.

In this sample, this clonotype turned up a few times. This sequence joins TRBV29-1 and TRBJ1-1, with a possible D match to TRBD1 (5 bases). Germline CDR1 and CDR2: SQVTM and ANQGSEA. This CDR3 spans 13 amino acids. The V end was cut by 6 bases, the J end by 4 bases, with 15 bases between. CDR3 in DNA: TGCAGCGTCGGACACTTCGGGGGCACTGAAGCTTTCTTT. Its translation is CSVGHFGGTEAFF.

The V gene is TRBV12-3 or TRBV12-4, the J gene TRBJ2-3; 9 bases are shared with TRBD2. V lost 6 bases, J lost 3 bases, and 7 bases stayed unmatched. The CDR3 is 15 amino acids. This CDR3 reads CASSSPGLATDTQYF. The CDR3, as DNA: TGTGCCAGCAGCTCACCGGGACTAGCTACAGATACGCAGTATTTT.

The table lists this clonotype with a few counts. The chain employs TRBV10-2 and TRBJ2-2; D remains unclear. The CDR3 loop spans 14 amino acids. V was shortened by 7 bases and J by 3 bases, with 12 bases between the two germline ends. In germline, CDR1 is WSHSY, CDR2 SAAADI. The CDR3 sequence is CASNPTLYTGELFF. The CDR3 region has the DNA TGCGCCAGCAACCCGACTCTATACACCGGGGAGCTGTTTTTT.

V and J are TRBV20-1 and TRBJ2-3; TRBD1 might be the D (5 bases). This CDR3 has 12 amino acids. Germline V gene sequence: CDR1 DFQATT, CDR2 SNEGSKA (reference sequence). The V end was cut by 3 bases, the J end by 2 bases, with 6 bases between. CDR3 nucleotides: TGCAGTGCTAGTGGGGCCACAGATACGCAGTATTTT. This gives the protein CSASGATDTQYF.

The chain employs TRBV5-1 and TRBJ1-3, with D uncertain. Germline lookup yields CDR1 SGHRS and CDR2 YFSETQ. The CDR3 consists of 16 residues. V was trimmed by 4 bases and J by 0 bases, leaving 14 bases between them. The DNA for the CDR3 is TGCGCCAGCAGCCCCCTCGGTCCGAGCTCTGGAAACACCATATATTTT. It encodes CASSPLGPSSGNTIYF.

This clonotype has more than one count but fewer than ten. This chain links TRBV7-9 with TRBJ2-5; TRBD1 is a possible D gene (6 bases). This CDR3 comprises 16 residues. With 3 bases removed from V and 1 base from J, the gap between germline ends came to 15 bases. Germline assignment: CDR1 SEHNR and CDR2 FQNEAQ (reference sequence). The CDR3 region has the DNA TGTGCCAGCAGCTTCCCGGTGTACAGGGTCCAAGAGACCCAGTACTTC. It encodes CASSFPVYRVQETQYF.

This chain connects TRBV20-1 to TRBJ2-5, with 7 bases identical to TRBD2. Germline V gives CDR1 DFQATT, CDR2 SNEGSKA (reference sequence). Germline trimming cut 1 base from V and 5 bases from J; bases unmatched to any gene: 10. The CDR3 sequence is 15 residues long. The CDR3 sequence is CSARVSRLAGETQYF. CDR3 nucleotide sequence: TGCAGTGCTAGAGTGAGCCGACTAGCCGGCGAGACCCAGTACTTC.

On this clonotype itself: This clone may be a read error of a much larger clone one base away. This chain joins TRBV6-1 and TRBJ2-5, with TRBD1 as a possible D gene (6 bases). V was clipped by 6 bases and J by 2 bases, with 10 bases between them. Per germline, CDR1 MNHNS and CDR2 SASEGT. This CDR3 is 13 amino acids long. In DNA form, the CDR3 reads TGTGCCAGCAGACTGACAGGTCAAGAGACCCAGTACTTC. This gives the protein CASRLTGQETQYF.